One and the same sample provided the 14 T cell receptor beta chains below, sequenced in a study of T cell responses to AZD1222 COVID-19 vaccine. Profiling relied on immunoSEQ multiplex PCR, and the TCRdb table lists in-frame clones only, not all of them. The sample lists more than 70,000 clones, around 90% seen once, with around 28% in the top ten. The specimen comprised peripheral blood, sampled 28 days after the second AZD1222 dose. The receptors were sampled from an adult who received the AZD1222 COVID-19 vaccine.

The rearrangement uses TRBV4-1 and TRBJ2-5; 11 bases align to TRBD2. V lost 1 base and J lost 2; bases outside the gene matches: 0. Germline V lookup: CDR1 MGHRA, CDR2 YSYEKL. The length of the CDR3 is 15 residues. CDR3 nucleotide sequence: TGCGCCAGCAGCCAAGGGACTAGCGGGCAAGAGACCCAGTACTTC. It encodes CASSQGTSGQETQYF.

The J gene is TRBJ2-1, the V gene TRBV9; 10 bases align to TRBD2. Germline V gives CDR1 SGDLS, CDR2 YYNGEE. V shed 1 base, J shed 9 bases, and the junction held 10 bases outside the gene matches. The CDR3 is 16 residues long. The CDR3, as DNA: TGTGCCAGCAGCGTAAGGCTAGCGGGAGATCTAGGTGAGCAGTTCTTC. Translation: CASSVRLAGDLGEQFF. Based on the CDR3 plus reference TRBV9 and TRBJ2-1, the full variable domain is DSGVTQTPKHLITATGQRVTLRCSPRSGDLSVYWYQQSLDQGLQFLIQYYNGEERAKGNILERFSAQQFPDLHSELNLSSLELGDSALYFCASSVRLAGDLGEQFFGPGTRLTVL.

The rearrangement joins TRBV27 to TRBJ2-4; 10 bases match TRBD2. J gave up 6 bases and V 6 bases, and 17 bases lay outside the gene matches. The germline V gene has CDR1 MNHEY and CDR2 SMNVEV (reference sequence). This CDR3 is built from 18 residues. The DNA for the CDR3 is TGTGCCAGCAGGCTACTAGCGGGAAAGGGGGAGGCGGCAAACATTCAGTACTTC. The encoded protein is CASRLLAGKGEAANIQYF.

The chain couples TRBV6-4 to TRBJ2-3, with 8 bases lining up with TRBD1. The CDR3 covers 14 residues. Germline V gene data show CDR1 as MRHNA and CDR2 as SNTAGT. V shed 2 bases, J shed 3 bases, and the junction held 1 base outside the gene matches. The CDR3, as DNA: TGTGCCAGCAGTGACCAGGGGGCAACAGATACGCAGTATTTT. It yields the protein CASSDQGATDTQYF.

The chain combines TRBV19 with TRBJ2-3, with 10 bases lining up with TRBD1. V trimming: 5 bases; J trimming: 4 bases; junction bases outside the gene matches: 3. Germline CDR1 and CDR2: LNHDA and SQIVND (reference sequence). The CDR3 covers 14 residues. Here the CDR3 DNA reads TGTGCCAGTAGTGTGGGGACAGGGGCAGATACGCAGTATTTT. This gives the protein CASSVGTGADTQYF.

Only one count was recorded for this clone. The chain has TRBV6-4 and TRBJ1-1; D is undetermined. The V end was cut by 6 bases, the J end by 1 base, with 9 bases between. CDR1 and CDR2 from the germline V gene are MRHNA and SNTAGT. The CDR3 has 13 residues. CDR3 coding DNA: TGTGCCAGCAGACAGAGCCCGAACACTGAAGCTTTCTTT. Its translation is CASRQSPNTEAFF.

V gene TRBV27 combines with J gene TRBJ2-7; D gene uncertain. V shed 2 bases and J shed 2 bases, with 7 bases lying between them. The germline V gene has CDR1 MNHEY and CDR2 SMNVEV (reference sequence). This CDR3 is 13 amino acids long. The CDR3 nucleotides read TGTGCCAGCAGTTTAAGGGAAGCCTACGAGCAGTACTTC. This encodes CASSLREAYEQYF.

This rearrangement joins TRBV2 to TRBJ2-5, with 8 bases fitting TRBD1. V trimming: 6 bases; J trimming: 5 bases; junction bases outside the gene matches: 5. CDR1 SNHLY and CDR2 FYNNEI come from the germline V gene. CDR3 size: 13 residues. DNA of the CDR3: TGTGCCAGCAGGGCGACAGGGGTCGAGACCCAGTACTTC. This codes for CASRATGVETQYF.

This rearrangement joins TRBV27 to TRBJ1-6; D unresolved. Germline CDR1 and CDR2: MNHEY and SMNVEV (reference sequence). The length of the CDR3 is 14 residues. V lost 5 bases, J lost 9 bases, and 14 bases lay in between. The CDR3 bases are TGTGCCAGCAGTAAGGCGAGAGACATTTCACCCCTCCACTTT. Protein sequence: CASSKARDISPLHF.

This chain connects TRBV5-1 to TRBJ2-7, with TRBD1 matching 8 bases. CDR1 SGHRS and CDR2 YFSETQ come from the germline V gene. The CDR3 is made up of 12 amino acids. The trim removed 4 bases at V and 5 bases at J, leaving 2 bases unmatched. CDR3 sequence reads: CASSGQGHEQYF. CDR3 sequence (DNA): TGCGCCAGCAGCGGACAGGGCCACGAGCAGTACTTC. Combining the CDR3 with reference TRBV5-1 and TRBJ2-7 gives the whole variable domain KAGVTQTPRYLIKTRGQQVTLSCSPISGHRSVSWYQQTPGQGLQFLFEYFSETQRNKGNFPGRFSGRQFSNSRSEMNVSTLELGDSALYLCASSGQGHEQYFGPGTRLTVT.

This chain connects TRBV6-1 to TRBJ1-4; D gene ambiguous. Per germline, CDR1 MNHNS and CDR2 SASEGT. Deletions cut 1 base from V and 0 bases from J, with 9 bases between. The CDR3 runs to 16 residues. Here the CDR3 reads CASSEGDPTTNEKLFF. The CDR3 DNA sequence: TGTGCCAGCAGTGAAGGGGATCCAACAACTAATGAAAAACTGTTTTTT.

Concerning this clone itself: Different DNA sequences within this sample yield the same CDR3. J is TRBJ2-3 and V is TRBV3-1 (or the pseudogene TRBV3-2); 7 bases match TRBD2. Unmatched junction bases numbered 3, after V lost 1 base and J lost 2 bases. Germline lookup yields CDR1 LGHDT and CDR2 YNNKEL (reference sequence). The CDR3 is 15 amino acids. The CDR3 region is CASSQVRGDTDTQYF. CDR3 in DNA: TGTGCCAGCAGCCAAGTACGGGGGGACACAGATACGCAGTATTTT.

The chain recombines TRBV7-9 with TRBJ2-1; D is undetermined. V was clipped by 5 bases and J by 14 bases, with 16 bases between them. The CDR3 has 12 residues. Germline CDR1 is SEHNR and CDR2 is FQNEAQ (reference sequence). The CDR3, as DNA: TGTGCCAGCAGCCCCATCCGAGCGCAGAAGTTCTTC. Translated: CASSPIRAQKFF.

The V gene is TRBV7-6, the J gene TRBJ1-3; no reliable D call. Looked up from germline, CDR1 is SGHVS and CDR2 is FNYEAQ. V was pared by 1 base and J by 3 bases, with 10 bases between. This CDR3 comprises 15 residues. The CDR3 spells CASSLVVGFGNTIYF. In DNA, the CDR3 is TGTGCCAGCAGCTTAGTCGTTGGGTTTGGAAACACCATATATTTT.